This T cell receptor (beta chain) emerged from a study of shared clonotypes between healthy human individuals. This clone is a singleton in its sample. Running of the assay took place at deep level. The method was immunoSEQ multiplex PCR; TCRdb's version includes in-frame clones alone and lacks a portion of them. The repertoire holds millions of clones, with around 95% as singletons. V lost 6 bases and J lost 4, with 15 bases in between. CDR3 size: 14 residues. The V gene's germline CDR1 is MNHEY and CDR2 SVGAGI. This chain joins TRBV6-5 and TRBJ1-2; possible D gene TRBD1, 6 bases. The clonotype was recovered from a man aged 18 to 29 in good health. The sequenced sample was naive CD4+ T cells sorted from blood. Subset of the sample: CD45RA+ positively selected. The CDR3 loop is CASSRGGGPYGYTF. DNA for the CDR3: TGTGCCAGCAGCCGAGGGGGGGGGCCCTATGGCTACACCTTC.